Below, 25 T cell receptor beta chains from the same sample are listed, as sequenced in a study of regulatory T cells in long-lasting Graves disease (dated by TCRdb to the early 2020s). Receptors were amplified or captured by multiplex PCR. The run used an Illumina HiSeq 4000. CDR3 regions were amplified by Arm-PCR with iRepertoire HTBI primers to construct TCR beta libraries. Starting from the raw public reads, TCRdb applied fastp trimming at Q25, assembled clones with MiXCR and retained in-frame beta chains. Rows are unified per CDR3 protein, each entry keeping the most common DNA and genes. The sample profile shows roughly 420,000 distinct CDR3 sequences; around 15% of them were found once. The top ten clones comprise about a fifth of the sample. This sample's time point label indicates: newly diagnosed GD, antithyroid drugs for less than 3 months. For both TCR sequencing and RNA sequencing, RNA was extracted from PBMCs using TRIzol.

The material was peripheral blood mononuclear cells (PBMCs), obtained at new diagnosis, from a patient treated with antithyroid drugs. These receptors originate from a female donor with Graves disease.

This clonotype was picked up many times. The chain has TRBV27 and TRBJ1-2; 9 nucleotides align to TRBD1. V was clipped by 9 bases and J by 6 bases; unmatched bases: 11. The germline V gene encodes CDR1 MNHEY and CDR2 SMNVEV (reference sequence). The CDR3 covers 14 residues. The CDR3 here is CASSPGTGIDGYTF. Written as DNA, the CDR3 is TGTGCCAGTAGTCCCGGGACAGGGATTGATGGCTACACCTTC.

The sample holds many counts of this clonotype. This sequence joins TRBV12-5 and TRBJ1-4; the D is unclear. Germline CDR1 and CDR2: LGHNT and FRNRAP. V was trimmed by 5 bases and J by 6 bases, leaving 13 bases between them. This CDR3 comprises 14 residues. CDR3 residues: CASGLTGKDEKLFF. The CDR3 nucleotides read TGTGCTAGTGGTCTCACCGGGAAGGATGAAAAACTGTTTTTT.

This clonotype was seen at least ten times. The chain combines TRBV20-1 with TRBJ1-1; D unclear. This CDR3 spans 12 amino acids. Per the germline V gene, CDR1 is DFQATT and CDR2 is SNEGSKA (reference sequence). V gave up 1 base and J gave up 1 base, with 4 bases separating them. The CDR3 coding sequence is TGCAGTGCTAGAGGTCCGAACACTGAAGCTTTCTTT. This codes for CSARGPNTEAFF.

The chain recombines TRBV29-1 with TRBJ2-3; D remains ambiguous. The ends were cut back, 4 bases at V and 4 bases at J, with 12 bases in the middle. Germline CDR1 SQVTM, CDR2 ANQGSEA. The CDR3 runs to 13 residues. This CDR3 reads CSVAGLGSDTQYF. The DNA for the CDR3 is TGCAGCGTTGCGGGCTTGGGGTCAGATACGCAGTATTTT.

As to this clonotype: At one of its ends the junction is not consistent with the germline gene, which may arise from a read error. The chain uses TRBV12-3 or TRBV12-4 and TRBJ2-4; maybe TRBD2 (5 bases). This CDR3 spans 16 amino acids. The CDR3 sequence is CASSHGLAGAKNIQHF. CDR3 DNA sequence: TGTGCCAGCAGCCACGGGTTGGCGGGTGCCAAAAACATTCAGCACTTC.

This clonotype showed up many times. V gene TRBV5-1 combines with J gene TRBJ1-2; 8 nucleotides match TRBD1. Germline values: CDR1 SGHRS, CDR2 YFSETQ. The V segment lost 5 bases and the J segment 8 bases; nucleotides outside the gene matches: 11. CDR3 length equals 14 residues. Here the CDR3 reads CASSRSTGAEGYTF. In DNA form, the CDR3 reads TGCGCCAGCAGTCGCTCGACAGGGGCAGAGGGCTACACCTTC.

V usage is TRBV7-9 and J usage is TRBJ1-6; D unclear. The germline V and J ends were trimmed by 6 bases and 5 bases, with 17 bases remaining between them. CDR1 is SEHNR, CDR2 FQNEAQ, per germline (reference sequence). This CDR3 has 16 amino acids. The CDR3 sequence: CASRAVSVLNNSPLHF. The CDR3 DNA reads as TGTGCCAGCAGGGCAGTTAGCGTCCTTAATAATTCACCCCTCCACTTT.

At least ten counts were recorded for this clonotype. The chain recombines TRBV7-2 with TRBJ2-5; D tentatively fits TRBD1 or TRBD2 (5 bases each). The V end was cut by 5 bases, the J end by 5 bases, with 15 bases between. The germline gives CDR1 SGHTA, CDR2 FQGNSA. The CDR3 is 14 amino acids. The CDR3 region has the DNA TGTGCCAGCAGCCCAGGCCGGGACGTCGAGACCCAGTACTTC. This gives the protein CASSPGRDVETQYF.

The J gene is TRBJ1-5, the V gene TRBV4-1, with 7 positions matching TRBD1. The CDR3 spans 15 residues. Germline lookup yields CDR1 MGHRA and CDR2 YSYEKL. The V segment lost 5 bases and the J segment 3 bases; nucleotides outside the gene matches: 7. This CDR3 reads CASSVGQASNQPQHF. CDR3 sequence (DNA): TGCGCCAGCAGCGTTGGACAGGCCTCCAATCAGCCCCAGCATTTT.

This clonotype occurred many times. The chain is built from TRBV20-1 and TRBJ1-1, with D perhaps matching TRBD1 (5 bases). V lost 2 bases and J lost 2, with 9 bases in between. The length of the CDR3 is 13 residues. Germline CDR1 is DFQATT and CDR2 is SNEGSKA (reference sequence). CDR3 amino acids: CSARSRANTEAFF. Here the CDR3 DNA reads TGCAGTGCTAGAAGCAGGGCCAACACTGAAGCTTTCTTT.

The sample holds many counts of this clonotype. The CDR3, as DNA: TGTGCCAGCAAGGCAGCAGATAAATATTACGAGCAGTACTTC. Residues: CASKAADKYYEQYF. The chain is built from TRBV12-3 or TRBV12-4 and TRBJ2-7; D remains ambiguous. The V end lost 7 bases, the J end lost 4 bases, and 17 bases lay between the germline ends. There are 14 residues in the CDR3.

This clonotype was counted at least ten times. The chain carries TRBV19 and TRBJ1-1; D remains unclear. This CDR3 is built from 15 residues. Germline V CDR1 and CDR2: LNHDA, SQIVND (reference sequence). Trimming took 6 bases from V and 1 from J, leaving 15 bases between them. The CDR3 spells CASSIYSGGNTEAFF. The CDR3 DNA is TGTGCCAGTAGCATATACAGCGGAGGGAACACTGAAGCTTTCTTT.

This clonotype was detected only a few times. The chain has TRBV18 and TRBJ1-2; 11 bases line up with TRBD1. This CDR3 region has 15 residues. The junction had 7 bases not matched to a gene; V was cut back by 5 bases and J by 5 bases. From germline, CDR1 is KGHSH and CDR2 LQKENI. The CDR3 here is CASSSGQGASYGYTF. The CDR3 DNA is TGTGCCAGCTCATCCGGACAGGGGGCGTCTTATGGCTACACCTTC.

This chain connects TRBV3-1 to TRBJ2-1; 10 bases fit TRBD2. The length of the CDR3 is 15 residues. Germline trimming cut 1 base from V and 7 bases from J; bases unmatched to any gene: 4. CDR1 is LGHDT and CDR2 is YNNKEL in the germline V gene (reference sequence). In nucleotides, the CDR3 is TGTGCCAGCAGCCAAGCAGCGGGAGGGCTGAATGAGCAGTTCTTC. Its translation: CASSQAAGGLNEQFF.

As regards this clonotype: A read error may be the cause here, since a much bigger clone is one base away. V usage is TRBV7-2 and J usage is TRBJ2-1, with 14 bases identical to TRBD2. V shed 5 bases, J shed 8 bases, and the junction held 8 bases outside the gene matches. The V gene's germline CDR1 is SGHTA and CDR2 FQGNSA. This CDR3 region has 16 residues. The CDR3 loop is CASSRAGTSGSYEQFF. The DNA for the CDR3 is TGTGCCAGCAGCCGGGCCGGGACTAGCGGGAGTTATGAGCAGTTCTTC.

This clonotype was found many times. The chain is built from TRBV18 and TRBJ1-4, with 7 bases lining up with TRBD1. The CDR3 extends over 15 amino acids. Germline CDR1 and CDR2: KGHSH and LQKENI. After removal of 3 bases from V and 1 base from J, the junction contained 2 bases not matched to a gene. The CDR3 sequence is CASSPQGGTNEKLFF. CDR3 DNA: TGTGCCAGCTCACCGCAGGGGGGAACTAATGAAAAACTGTTTTTT. Full variable domain (missing parts from reference TRBV18 and TRBJ1-4): NAGVMQNPRHLVRRRGQEARLRCSPMKGHSHVYWYRQLPEEGLKFMVYLQKENIIDESGMPKERFSAEFPKEGPSILRIQQVVRGDSAAYFCASSPQGGTNEKLFFGSGTQLSVL.

This clonotype was found a few times. The CDR3 DNA reads as TGTGCCATCACCCCGGGGCAGGGAGGAAACAATGAGCAGTTCTTC. This gives the protein CAITPGQGGNNEQFF. The chain employs TRBV10-3 and TRBJ2-1, with a weak D call TRBD2 (6 bases). Trimming stripped 7 bases from V and 5 bases from J, with 18 bases between. The germline V gene has CDR1 ENHRY and CDR2 SYGVKD. The CDR3 has 15 residues.

This clonotype has only a few counts. Just one base apart from a much larger clone, this may be a read error. The chain recombines TRBV7-3 with TRBJ2-3; perhaps D is TRBD1 or TRBD2 (6 bases each). Germline-derived CDR1 and CDR2 are SGHTA and FQGTGA. V was pared by 2 bases and J by 5 bases, with 20 bases between. The CDR3 totals 17 residues. The CDR3 sequence: CASSLDAGHLHGDTQYF. The DNA of the CDR3 is TGTGCCAGCAGCTTAGATGCGGGACACCTTCACGGAGATACGCAGTATTTT.

In this sample, this clonotype turned up many times. The chain is built from TRBV6-4 and TRBJ2-2; D is possibly TRBD2 (5 bases). Germline V CDR1 and CDR2: MRHNA, SNTAGT. V was shortened by 5 bases and J by 1 base, with 14 bases between the two germline ends. CDR3 length equals 16 residues. CDR3 in DNA: TGTGCCAGCAGTCGGGGAACCAATAAGAACACCGGGGAGCTGTTTTTT. Amino acid sequence: CASSRGTNKNTGELFF.

In this sample, this clonotype turned up a few times. One base away lies a much larger clone, so this may be a sequencing read error. The J gene is TRBJ1-2, the V gene TRBV6-1; TRBD1 might be the D (5 bases). The CDR3 has 16 amino acids. Trimming stripped 7 bases from V and 0 bases from J, with 18 bases between. CDR1 MNHNS and CDR2 SASEGT come from the germline V gene. DNA for the CDR3: TGTGCCAGCAACCTCAGCGGGGCGCTATCTAACTATGGCTACACCTTC. It codes for CASNLSGALSNYGYTF.

This clonotype was observed at least ten times. The chain links TRBV27 to TRBJ2-1; D tentatively reads TRBD1 or TRBD2 (5 bases each). The CDR3 covers 14 residues. The V gene's germline CDR1 is MNHEY and CDR2 SMNVEV (reference sequence). The V and J ends lost 5 bases and 4 bases respectively, with 12 bases between them. The CDR3 protein is CASSDRDRYNEQFF. In nucleotides, the CDR3 is TGTGCCAGCAGTGACCGGGACCGGTACAATGAGCAGTTCTTC.

This clonotype was recorded many times. This chain joins TRBV2 and TRBJ1-1; D is perhaps TRBD1 (6 bases). The CDR3 has 13 amino acids. The V end was cut by 7 bases, the J end by 4 bases, with 13 bases between. Germline values: CDR1 SNHLY, CDR2 FYNNEI. DNA of the CDR3: TGTGCCAGCACCGGCGAGGGGGGCACTGAAGCTTTCTTT. Translation: CASTGEGGTEAFF.

The V and J genes are TRBV11-2 and TRBJ2-7; D is possibly TRBD1 (6 bases). The CDR3 is 18 residues long. Germline CDR1 and CDR2: SGHAT and FQNNGV. V was clipped by 2 bases and J by 2 bases, with 22 bases between them. The chain's CDR3 is CASSLKGTGTPRAYEQYF. DNA of the CDR3: TGTGCCAGCAGCTTAAAAGGTACCGGGACACCCAGGGCCTACGAGCAGTACTTC. The complete variable domain, with remaining parts taken from reference TRBV11-2 and TRBJ2-7, reads EAGVAQSPRYKIIEKRQSVAFWCNPISGHATLYWYQQILGQGPKLLIQFQNNGVVDDSQLPKDRFSAERLKGVDSTLKIQPAKLEDSAVYLCASSLKGTGTPRAYEQYFGPGTRLTVT.

This clonotype was counted a few times. This sequence joins TRBV4-1 and TRBJ1-5; TRBD1 might be the D (5 bases). The V gene lost 4 bases and the J gene lost 3 bases, with 19 bases spanning the gap. The CDR3 extends over 17 amino acids. Germline V gene sequence: CDR1 MGHRA, CDR2 YSYEKL. Here the CDR3 reads CASSPINMGLDNQPQHF. CDR3 bases: TGCGCCAGCAGCCCTATAAACATGGGGCTAGACAATCAGCCCCAGCATTTT.

This clonotype was found many times. The chain couples TRBV5-1 to TRBJ2-3, with D possibly matching TRBD2 (5 bases). The V and J ends lost 0 bases and 0 bases respectively, with 5 bases between them. Germline lookup yields CDR1 SGHRS and CDR2 YFSETQ. CDR3 length: 14 amino acids. The CDR3 bases are TGCGCCAGCAGCTTGGGGGAGAGCACAGATACGCAGTATTTT. Translated, it gives CASSLGESTDTQYF.